Presented here are 29 T cell receptor beta chains from one specimen sequenced in a study of identical twins. MiXCR, applied by TCRdb to the 5' RACE reads, yields one record per CDR3 protein. The sample yields about 530,000 distinct CDR3 sequences, about a fifth seen once. These data were also filed under a second study, of yellow fever vaccine responses in identical twins.

Specimen: CD4+ T cells sorted from blood. These receptors came from a woman younger than 30 in good health.

V is TRBV7-2 and J is TRBJ2-3; TRBD2 matches at 9 bases. With V trimmed by 7 bases and J by 8 bases, 10 bases remained unmatched. Germline V gene data show CDR1 as SGHTA and CDR2 as FQGNSA. The CDR3 consists of 14 residues. The DNA for the CDR3 is TGTGCCAGCACCCCCCCGGGACTAGCTGTTACGCAGTATTTT. This translates into CASTPPGLAVTQYF.

This chain uses TRBV28 with TRBJ2-7; D call uncertain. This CDR3 has 15 residues. Germline CDR1 MDHEN, CDR2 SYDVKM. With 4 bases removed from V and 1 base from J, the gap between germline ends came to 14 bases. The CDR3 sequence is CASSSFVGSSYEQYV. CDR3 in DNA: TGTGCCAGCAGTTCGTTCGTGGGTTCGTCCTACGAGCAGTACGTC.

The chain carries TRBV12-3 or TRBV12-4 and TRBJ1-2; D gene ambiguous. V was pared by 7 bases and J by 1 base, with 7 bases between. The CDR3 has 12 amino acids. The CDR3, as DNA: TGTGCCAGCACCAACAATAACTATGGCTACACCTTC. It translates to CASTNNNYGYTF.

The chain links TRBV27 to TRBJ2-5; D unclear. Germline CDR1 MNHEY, CDR2 SMNVEV (reference sequence). Trimming pared 5 bases from V and 7 bases from J, leaving 11 bases between. The CDR3 loop spans 12 amino acids. The CDR3 is CASSPLLGTQYF. The CDR3 DNA sequence: TGTGCCAGCAGTCCCCTTTTGGGGACCCAGTACTTC.

This clonotype was seen a few times. This chain links TRBV6-1 with TRBJ2-7, with 11 positions matching TRBD2. V shed 6 bases and J 3 bases; nucleotides not matched to a gene: 7. CDR1 is MNHNS, CDR2 SASEGT, per germline. This CDR3 has 15 amino acids. Here the CDR3 reads CASRDGTSGYYEQYF. The CDR3 coding sequence is TGTGCCAGCAGAGACGGGACTAGCGGTTACTACGAGCAGTACTTC.

This clonotype was seen ten or more times. The rearrangement links TRBV5-1 to TRBJ2-5; 14 nucleotides agree with TRBD2. The V gene end was trimmed by 3 bases and the J gene end by 4 bases; junction bases not matched to a gene: 2. CDR1 and CDR2 from the germline V gene are SGHRS and YFSETQ. The CDR3 is 15 residues long. This chain's CDR3 is CASSWGTSGRETQYF. The DNA for the CDR3 is TGCGCCAGCAGCTGGGGGACTAGCGGGAGAGAGACCCAGTACTTC.

This clonotype was counted once. This chain connects TRBV10-3 to TRBJ2-7; 7 nucleotides match TRBD2. The CDR3 is made up of 12 amino acids. Germline-derived CDR1 and CDR2 are ENHRY and SYGVKD. J gave up 6 bases and V 6 bases, and 5 bases lay outside the gene matches. The CDR3 DNA is TGTGCCATCAGGGGGTGGGGGGGCGAGCAGTACTTC. It is translated as CAIRGWGGEQYF.

The rearrangement joins TRBV28 to TRBJ2-2; D uncertain. This CDR3 has 13 amino acids. The V and J ends lost 4 bases and 2 bases respectively, with 5 bases between them. Germline values: CDR1 MDHEN, CDR2 SYDVKM. CDR3 nucleotides: TGTGCCAGCAGTTACAGAAACACCGGGGAGCTGTTTTTT. Amino acids: CASSYRNTGELFF.

V is TRBV12-3 or TRBV12-4 and J is TRBJ2-5; D not resolved. The V gene lost 4 bases and the J gene lost 2 bases, with 11 bases spanning the gap. This CDR3 comprises 14 residues. The CDR3 DNA follows: TGTGCCAGCAGTTCGGACGTATCGCAAGAGACCCAGTACTTC. Translation gives CASSSDVSQETQYF.

The gene calls are TRBV7-9 and TRBJ2-7; 11 nucleotides match TRBD1. Trimming at V came to 5 bases and at J to 2 bases, leaving 8 bases not matched to a gene. CDR3 length: 16 residues. CDR1 is SEHNR, CDR2 FQNEAQ, per germline (reference sequence). CDR3 DNA: TGTGCCAGCAGCGAGGGACAGGGGGGGCCGACCTACGAGCAGTACTTC. It specifies CASSEGQGGPTYEQYF.

This clonotype was observed a handful of times. V and J are TRBV7-2 and TRBJ2-3, with 8 bases lining up with TRBD2. Trimming cost V 0 bases and J 0 bases; bases outside gene matches: 8. There are 18 residues in the CDR3. The V gene's germline CDR1 is SGHTA and CDR2 FQGNSA. The CDR3, as DNA: TGTGCCAGCAGCTTAGCCTCTGGGGCGGGGGGCAGCACAGATACGCAGTATTTT. Translating gives CASSLASGAGGSTDTQYF.

This clonotype was seen at least ten times. The V gene is TRBV12-3 or TRBV12-4, the J gene TRBJ2-3; TRBD1 aligns across 7 bases. The CDR3 loop spans 14 amino acids. V shed 6 bases and J 4 bases; nucleotides not matched to a gene: 7. DNA of the CDR3: TGTGCCAGCAGCCAGACAGGGACCCCAGATACGCAGTATTTT. It specifies CASSQTGTPDTQYF.

On this clonotype itself: The conserved closing phenylalanine or tryptophan is absent in this CDR3, likely reflecting a read error. The rearrangement joins TRBV29-1 to TRBJ1-4; no definite D call. Germline CDR1 is SQVTM and CDR2 is ANQGSEA. V was cut by 1 base and J by 10 bases, with 13 bases left in between. The CDR3 sequence is 13 residues long. The CDR3 DNA reads as TGCAGCGTTGAAGTTCAGGTGGCGGGAAAACTGTTTCTT. The encoded protein is CSVEVQVAGKLFL.

V is TRBV15 and J is TRBJ2-5; D remains ambiguous. V dropped 3 bases and J dropped 5 bases, with 10 bases sitting between them. The CDR3 runs to 13 residues. The V gene's germline CDR1 is LNHNV and CDR2 YYDKDF (reference sequence). CDR3 coding DNA: TGTGCCACCAGCAGCGAGATCTCCGAGACCCAGTACTTC. It specifies CATSSEISETQYF.

The chain carries TRBV12-3 or TRBV12-4 and TRBJ1-5; 11 nucleotides agree with TRBD1. V was pared by 5 bases and J by 6 bases, with 12 bases of the junction left unmatched. CDR3 size: 17 residues. CDR3 coding DNA: TGTGCCAGCAGTATGACCTACCGGGACAGGGGGAGTCAGCCCCAGCATTTT. Its protein product is CASSMTYRDRGSQPQHF.

This clonotype occurred many times. V and J are TRBV5-1 and TRBJ2-3; tentatively, D is TRBD1 or TRBD2 (5 bases each). The CDR3 sequence is 15 residues long. Germline V gene lookup returns CDR1 SGHRS and CDR2 YFSETQ. V was trimmed by 3 bases and J by 0 bases, leaving 11 bases between them. The CDR3 spells CASSWDGKSTDTQYF. The CDR3 DNA reads TGCGCCAGCAGCTGGGACGGCAAGAGCACAGATACGCAGTATTTT.

There are many counts of this clonotype. The rearrangement uses TRBV12-3 or TRBV12-4 and TRBJ1-5; perhaps TRBD1 as D (6 bases). Trimming shortened V by 6 bases and J by 2 bases, and 11 bases separated the two germline ends. The CDR3 is 14 residues long. The CDR3: CASRSGGGNQPQHF. CDR3 DNA: TGTGCCAGCAGGTCGGGGGGCGGCAATCAGCCCCAGCATTTT.

This clonotype came up a few times. V is TRBV19 and J is TRBJ2-1; D is possibly TRBD1 or TRBD2 (5 bases each). V shed 4 bases and J shed 3 bases, with 7 bases lying between them. This CDR3 spans 13 amino acids. The germline CDR1 and CDR2 sequences are LNHDA and SQIVND (reference sequence). The CDR3: CASSKRGYNEQFF. DNA for the CDR3: TGTGCCAGTAGTAAGAGGGGCTACAATGAGCAGTTCTTC.

The chain is built from TRBV6-2 or TRBV6-3 and TRBJ2-1, with D perhaps matching TRBD1 or TRBD2 (6 bases each). V was pared by 0 bases and J by 3 bases, with 18 bases between. The CDR3 contains 18 residues. Germline V gene sequence: CDR1 MNHEY, CDR2 SVGEGT. This CDR3 is CASSYSTTGAGFYNEQFF. The CDR3, as DNA: TGTGCCAGCAGTTACTCGACGACGGGGGCGGGTTTCTACAATGAGCAGTTCTTC.

The J gene is TRBJ1-5, the V gene TRBV6-2 or TRBV6-3; 9 bases are shared with TRBD1. After removal of 5 bases from V and 1 base from J, the junction contained 3 bases not matched to a gene. The germline gives CDR1 MNHEY, CDR2 SVGEGT. The CDR3 extends over 15 amino acids. CDR3 region: CASSRDRASNQPQHF. The CDR3 bases are TGTGCCAGCAGTAGGGACAGGGCAAGCAATCAGCCCCAGCATTTT.

The rearrangement links TRBV3-1 to TRBJ1-2, with no clear D. Germline V lookup: CDR1 LGHDT, CDR2 YNNKEL (reference sequence). The CDR3 is 12 amino acids. Deletions cut 4 bases from V and 1 base from J, with 4 bases between. The CDR3 region is CASSRGNYGYTF. Here the CDR3 DNA reads TGTGCCAGCAGCCGGGGTAACTATGGCTACACCTTC.

The DNA of the CDR3 is TGTGCCACCAGTGGGGGCGGACAGGGGACTTCCTACGAGCAGTACTTC. Amino acids: CATSGGGQGTSYEQYF. The chain employs TRBV24-1 and TRBJ2-7; 9 bases agree with TRBD1. In germline, CDR1 is KGHDR, CDR2 SFDVKD. The V segment lost 5 bases and the J segment 1 base; nucleotides outside the gene matches: 8. This CDR3 spans 16 amino acids.

V usage is TRBV4-1 and J usage is TRBJ2-7; 9 positions agree with TRBD1. The CDR3 contains 14 residues. V shed 1 base, J shed 7 bases, and the junction held 5 bases outside the gene matches. Germline CDR1 reads MGHRA; CDR2 reads YSYEKL. CDR3 residues: CASSQVGQGGEQYF. The CDR3 nucleotides read TGCGCCAGCAGCCAAGTGGGACAGGGTGGAGAGCAGTACTTC.

J is TRBJ2-7 and V is TRBV7-9; D perhaps matches TRBD1 (6 bases). CDR3 size: 14 residues. The V and J ends lost 5 bases and 2 bases respectively, with 13 bases between them. In germline, CDR1 is SEHNR, CDR2 FQNEAQ (reference sequence). Here the CDR3 DNA reads TGTGCCAGCAGCAGCCCACAGGGAACCTACGAGCAGTACGTC. Translation gives CASSSPQGTYEQYV.

Only a few counts were recorded for this clonotype. The rearrangement links TRBV12-3 or TRBV12-4 to TRBJ1-6; D gene unclear. CDR3 size: 15 residues. The V and J ends lost 0 bases and 7 bases respectively, with 10 bases between them. As DNA, the CDR3 is TGTGCCAGCAGTTTAGCGTCCTATGGGAATTCACCCCTCCACTTT. This translates into CASSLASYGNSPLHF.

The chain couples TRBV5-1 to TRBJ2-2; D call uncertain. The germline CDR1 and CDR2 sequences are SGHRS and YFSETQ. CDR3 size: 14 residues. V lost 4 bases, J lost 2 bases, and 9 bases lay in between. CDR3 amino acids: CASSRNENTGELFF. CDR3 nucleotides: TGCGCCAGCAGCCGAAACGAAAACACCGGGGAGCTGTTTTTT.

This clonotype turned up a few times. The chain has TRBV5-6 and TRBJ2-3; D tentatively fits TRBD1 or TRBD2 (5 bases each). Trimming shortened V by 7 bases and J by 4 bases, and 13 bases separated the two germline ends. Germline-derived CDR1 and CDR2 are SGHDT and YYEEEE. This CDR3 spans 13 amino acids. The CDR3 loop reads CASRTWGSDTQYF. As DNA, the CDR3 is TGTGCCAGCCGAACATGGGGGTCAGATACGCAGTATTTT.

This sequence joins TRBV24-1 and TRBJ1-2; unclear D gene. Germline V CDR1 and CDR2: KGHDR, SFDVKD. The CDR3 runs 13 residues. Between the trimmed V and J ends, which lost 7 bases and 6 bases, there was a span of 14 bases. CDR3: CATSTRLYDGYTF. The CDR3 bases are TGTGCCACCAGCACGCGGCTTTATGATGGCTACACCTTC.

This clonotype was observed a few times. The chain has TRBV5-1 and TRBJ2-7; D not certain. Germline loops: CDR1 SGHRS, CDR2 YFSETQ. This CDR3 is 15 amino acids long. Between the trimmed V and J ends, which lost 4 bases and 0 bases, there was a span of 14 bases. The DNA for the CDR3 is TGCGCCAGCAGCCCAGATAGATCGAGCTCCTACGAGCAGTACTTC. Residues: CASSPDRSSSYEQYF. The variable domain in full, with the rest retrieved from reference TRBV5-1 and TRBJ2-7, is KAGVTQTPRYLIKTRGQQVTLSCSPISGHRSVSWYQQTPGQGLQFLFEYFSETQRNKGNFPGRFSGRQFSNSRSEMNVSTLELGDSALYLCASSPDRSSSYEQYFGPGTRLTVT.